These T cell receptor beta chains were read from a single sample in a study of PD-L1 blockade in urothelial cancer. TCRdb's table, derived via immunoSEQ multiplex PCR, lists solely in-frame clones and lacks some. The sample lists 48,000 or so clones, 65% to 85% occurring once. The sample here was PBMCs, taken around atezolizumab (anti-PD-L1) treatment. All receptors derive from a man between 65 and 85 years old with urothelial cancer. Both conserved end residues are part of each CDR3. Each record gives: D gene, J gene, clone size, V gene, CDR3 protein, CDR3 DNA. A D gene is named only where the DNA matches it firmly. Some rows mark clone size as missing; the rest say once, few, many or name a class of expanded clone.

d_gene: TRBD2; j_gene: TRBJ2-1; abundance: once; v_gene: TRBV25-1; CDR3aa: CASSVSSGSYNEQFF; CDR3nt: TGTGCCAGCAGTGTCTCTAGCGGGAGCTACAATGAGCAGTTCTTC
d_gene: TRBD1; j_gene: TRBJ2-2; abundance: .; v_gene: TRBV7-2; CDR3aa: CASSSPGQGRSGELFF; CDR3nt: TGTGCCAGCAGCTCCCCGGGACAGGGTCGGTCCGGGGAGCTGTTTTTT
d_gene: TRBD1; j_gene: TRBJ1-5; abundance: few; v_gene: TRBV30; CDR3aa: CAWSGDRGNQPQHF; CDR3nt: TGTGCCTGGAGTGGGGACAGGGGCAATCAGCCCCAGCATTTT
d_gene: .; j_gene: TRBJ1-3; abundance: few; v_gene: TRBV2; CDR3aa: CASRSTVLGNTIYF; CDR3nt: TGTGCCAGCAGATCTACCGTGCTCGGAAACACCATATATTTT
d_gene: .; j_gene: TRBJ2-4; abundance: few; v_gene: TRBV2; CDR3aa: CASSDGVAKNIQYF; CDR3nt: TGTGCCAGCAGTGATGGAGTAGCCAAAAACATTCAGTACTTC
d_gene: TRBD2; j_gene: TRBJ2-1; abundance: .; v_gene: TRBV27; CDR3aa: CASRLADVYNEQFF; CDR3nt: TGTGCCAGCAGACTAGCGGATGTATACAATGAGCAGTTCTTC
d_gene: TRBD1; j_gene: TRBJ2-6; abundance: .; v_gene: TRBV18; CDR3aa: CASSPPMGQGPFLSGANVLTF; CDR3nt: TGTGCCAGCTCACCACCTATGGGACAGGGACCCTTTTTATCTGGGGCCAACGTCCTGACTTTC
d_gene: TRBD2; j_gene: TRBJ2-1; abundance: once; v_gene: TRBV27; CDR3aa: CASSLLAGGPSYNEQFF; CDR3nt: TGTGCCAGCAGTTTACTAGCGGGAGGGCCGTCCTACAATGAGCAGTTCTTC
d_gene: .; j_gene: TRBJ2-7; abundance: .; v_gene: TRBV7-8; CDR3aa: CASSWLGLAESSYEQYF; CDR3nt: TGTGCCAGCAGCTGGCTGGGGTTAGCGGAGAGCTCCTACGAGCAGTACTTC
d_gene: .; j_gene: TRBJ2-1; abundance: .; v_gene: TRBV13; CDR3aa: CASSLGHSQDYSAYNEQFF; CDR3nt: TGTGCCAGCAGCTTAGGCCATTCTCAGGACTACTCGGCCTACAATGAGCAGTTCTTC
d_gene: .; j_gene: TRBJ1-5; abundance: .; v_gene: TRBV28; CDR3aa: CASSGRTYSNQPQHF; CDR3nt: TGTGCCAGCAGTGGACGGACTTATAGCAATCAGCCCCAGCATTTT
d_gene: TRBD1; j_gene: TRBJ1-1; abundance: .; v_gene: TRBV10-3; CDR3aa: CAISDPQGGDTEAFF; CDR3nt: TGTGCCATCAGTGACCCACAGGGGGGGGACACTGAAGCTTTCTTT
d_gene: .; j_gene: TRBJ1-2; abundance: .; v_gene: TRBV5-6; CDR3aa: CASSPGNYGYTF; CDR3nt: TGTGCCAGCAGTCCGGGGAACTATGGCTACACCTTC
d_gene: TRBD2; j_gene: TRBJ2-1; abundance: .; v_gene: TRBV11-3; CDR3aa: CASSLSGGDEQFF; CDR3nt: TGTGCCAGCAGCTTATCGGGAGGGGATGAGCAGTTCTTC
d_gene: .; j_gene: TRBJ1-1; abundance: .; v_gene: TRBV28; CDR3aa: CASVTDWSHTEAFF; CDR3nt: TGTGCCAGCGTGACGGACTGGTCTCACACTGAAGCTTTCTTT
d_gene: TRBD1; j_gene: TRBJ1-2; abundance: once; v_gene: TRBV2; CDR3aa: CASSVAGQGIGYTF; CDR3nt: TGTGCCAGCAGTGTAGCAGGACAGGGGATTGGCTACACCTTC
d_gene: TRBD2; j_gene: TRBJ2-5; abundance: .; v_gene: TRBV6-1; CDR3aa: CASGTSGGKETQYF; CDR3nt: TGTGCCAGTGGGACTAGCGGGGGGAAAGAGACCCAGTACTTC
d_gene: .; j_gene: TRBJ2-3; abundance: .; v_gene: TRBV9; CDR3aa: CASSVSFARDTQYF; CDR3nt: TGTGCCAGCAGCGTTAGCTTTGCAAGGGATACGCAGTATTTT
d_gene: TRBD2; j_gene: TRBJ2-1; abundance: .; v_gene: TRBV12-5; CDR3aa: CASGLGRTSGDHNEQFF; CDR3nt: TGTGCTAGTGGTTTGGGGCGGACTAGCGGGGATCACAATGAGCAGTTCTTC
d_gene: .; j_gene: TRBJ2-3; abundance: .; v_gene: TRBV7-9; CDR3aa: CASSNQMRGDTQYF; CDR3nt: TGTGCCAGCAGCAACCAGATGAGGGGGGATACGCAGTATTTT
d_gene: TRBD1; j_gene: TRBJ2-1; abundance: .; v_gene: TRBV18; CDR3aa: CASSPGTGRENSYNEQFF; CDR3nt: TGTGCCAGCTCCCCCGGGACAGGTAGGGAAAACTCCTACAATGAGCAGTTCTTC
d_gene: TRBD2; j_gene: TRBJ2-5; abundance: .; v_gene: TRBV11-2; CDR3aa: CASSPSTSVKETQYF; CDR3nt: TGTGCCAGCAGCCCCTCTACTAGCGTCAAAGAGACCCAGTACTTC
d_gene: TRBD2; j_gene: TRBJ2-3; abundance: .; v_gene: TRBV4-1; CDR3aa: CASRGGRTDTQYF; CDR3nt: TGCGCCAGCAGGGGAGGGCGCACAGATACGCAGTATTTT
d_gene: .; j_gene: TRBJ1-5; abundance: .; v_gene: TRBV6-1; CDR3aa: CAITGEGVGNQPQHF; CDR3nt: TGTGCCATAACCGGAGAGGGGGTCGGGAATCAGCCCCAGCATTTT
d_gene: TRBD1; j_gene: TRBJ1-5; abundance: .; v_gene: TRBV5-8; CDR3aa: CASSLSGGDTGQPQHF; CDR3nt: TGTGCCAGCAGCCTATCAGGGGGAGACACGGGTCAGCCCCAGCATTTT
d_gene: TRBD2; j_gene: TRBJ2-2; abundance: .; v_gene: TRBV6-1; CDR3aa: CASSEVDPGLAGHRSNTGELFF; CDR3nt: TGTGCCAGCAGTGAAGTCGATCCGGGACTAGCGGGACACCGCTCGAACACCGGGGAGCTGTTTTTT
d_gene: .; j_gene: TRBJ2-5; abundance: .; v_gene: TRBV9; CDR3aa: CASSVAQGPAFQETQYF; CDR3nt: TGTGCCAGCAGCGTAGCGCAGGGGCCAGCTTTCCAAGAGACCCAGTACTTC
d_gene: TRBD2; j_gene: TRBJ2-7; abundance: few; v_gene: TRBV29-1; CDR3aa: CSVVGPGRTSGRRSYEQYF; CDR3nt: TGCAGCGTTGTGGGCCCCGGACGGACTAGCGGGAGGCGCTCCTACGAGCAGTACTTC
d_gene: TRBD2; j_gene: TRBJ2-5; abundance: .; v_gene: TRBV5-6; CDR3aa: CASSSTVLASSQETQYF; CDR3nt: TGTGCCAGCAGCTCCACGGTACTAGCGAGTTCTCAAGAGACCCAGTACTTC
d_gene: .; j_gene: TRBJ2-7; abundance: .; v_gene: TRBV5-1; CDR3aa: CASSLEPSSSEQYF; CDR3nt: TGCGCCAGCAGCTTGGAGCCGTCCTCATCCGAGCAGTACTTC
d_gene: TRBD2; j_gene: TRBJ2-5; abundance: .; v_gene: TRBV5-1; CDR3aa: CASSFVAGEETQYF; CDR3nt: TGCGCCAGCAGCTTTGTAGCGGGAGAAGAGACCCAGTACTTC
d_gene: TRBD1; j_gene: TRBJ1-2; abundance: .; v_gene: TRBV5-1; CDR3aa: CASSLEARGANYGYTF; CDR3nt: TGCGCCAGCAGCTTGGAGGCCAGGGGGGCCAACTATGGCTACACCTTC
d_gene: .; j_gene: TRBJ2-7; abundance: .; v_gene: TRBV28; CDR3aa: CASSGPGQLTYEQYF; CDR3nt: TGTGCCAGCAGTGGACCGGGACAACTTACTTACGAGCAGTACTTC
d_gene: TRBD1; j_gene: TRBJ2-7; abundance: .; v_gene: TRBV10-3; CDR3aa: CASGQGNEQYF; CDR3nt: TGTGCCTCGGGACAGGGCAACGAGCAGTACTTC
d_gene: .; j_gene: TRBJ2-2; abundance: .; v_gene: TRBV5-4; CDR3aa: CASSLDGLTNEGGELFF; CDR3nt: TGTGCCAGCAGCTTGGACGGCCTAACTAACGAGGGCGGGGAGCTGTTTTTT
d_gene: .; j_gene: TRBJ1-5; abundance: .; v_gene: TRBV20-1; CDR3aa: CSAPGSLAQHF; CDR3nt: TGCAGTGCCCCGGGGAGTTTGGCCCAGCATTTT
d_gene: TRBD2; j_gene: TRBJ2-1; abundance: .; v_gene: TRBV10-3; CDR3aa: CAISTSGENSYNEQFF; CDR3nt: TGTGCCATCAGCACTAGCGGAGAAAACTCCTACAATGAGCAGTTCTTC
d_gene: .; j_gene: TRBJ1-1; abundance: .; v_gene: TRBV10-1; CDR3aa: CASSVAGETEAFF; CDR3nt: TGCGCCAGCAGTGTTGCAGGGGAAACTGAAGCTTTCTTT
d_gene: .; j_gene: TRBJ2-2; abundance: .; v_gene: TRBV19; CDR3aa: CASNTRNTGELFF; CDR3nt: TGTGCCAGTAATACGCGGAACACCGGGGAGCTGTTTTTT
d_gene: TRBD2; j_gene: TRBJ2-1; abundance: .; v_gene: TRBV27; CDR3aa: CASSLSLAAYNEQFF; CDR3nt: TGTGCCAGCAGTTTATCGCTAGCGGCATACAATGAGCAGTTCTTC
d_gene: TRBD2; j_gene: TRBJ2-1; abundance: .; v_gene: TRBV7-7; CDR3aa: CASTKGASGEDEQFF; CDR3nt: TGTGCTAGCACCAAAGGGGCTAGCGGGGAGGATGAGCAGTTCTTC
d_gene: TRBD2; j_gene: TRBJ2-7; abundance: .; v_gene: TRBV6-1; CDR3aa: CASLRLAGYYEQYF; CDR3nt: TGTGCCAGCTTAAGACTAGCGGGCTACTACGAGCAGTACTTC
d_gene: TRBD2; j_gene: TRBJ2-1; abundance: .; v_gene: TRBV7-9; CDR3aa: CASSLSRGRSYNEQFF; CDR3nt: TGTGCCAGCAGCTTATCACGCGGGAGGTCCTACAATGAGCAGTTCTTC
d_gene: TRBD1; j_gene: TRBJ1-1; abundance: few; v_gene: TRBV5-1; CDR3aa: CASSSAGQGKFEAFF; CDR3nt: TGCGCCAGCAGCTCGGCCGGACAGGGCAAGTTTGAAGCTTTCTTT
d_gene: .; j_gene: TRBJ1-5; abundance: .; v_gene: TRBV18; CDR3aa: CASSPASQGGTNQPQHF; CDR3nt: TGTGCCAGCTCACCAGCGAGTCAGGGTGGAACCAATCAGCCCCAGCATTTT
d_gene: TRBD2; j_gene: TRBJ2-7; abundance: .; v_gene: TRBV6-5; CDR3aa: CASSYGGRAEGVEQYF; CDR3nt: TGTGCCAGCAGTTACGGCGGGAGGGCCGAGGGAGTCGAGCAGTACTTC
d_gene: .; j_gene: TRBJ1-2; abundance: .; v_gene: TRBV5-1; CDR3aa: CASSLEGQIYGYTF; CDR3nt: TGCGCCAGCAGCTTGGAAGGACAGATCTATGGCTACACCTTC
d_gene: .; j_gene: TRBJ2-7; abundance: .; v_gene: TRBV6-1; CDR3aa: CASSEIGSSGRNEQYF; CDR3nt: TGTGCCAGCAGTGAAATAGGGTCATCGGGAAGAAACGAGCAGTACTTC
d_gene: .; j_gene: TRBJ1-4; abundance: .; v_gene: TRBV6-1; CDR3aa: CASSEEGREKLFF; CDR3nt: TGTGCCAGCAGTGAGGAGGGGAGGGAAAAACTGTTTTTT
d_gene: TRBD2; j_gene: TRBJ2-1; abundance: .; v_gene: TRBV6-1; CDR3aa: CASSSGRQYEQFF; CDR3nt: TGTGCCAGCAGTAGCGGGAGGCAGTATGAGCAGTTCTTC
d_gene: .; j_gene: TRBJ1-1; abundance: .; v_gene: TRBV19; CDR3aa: CASKGVGTEAFF; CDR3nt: TGTGCCAGCAAGGGGGTGGGGACTGAAGCTTTCTTT
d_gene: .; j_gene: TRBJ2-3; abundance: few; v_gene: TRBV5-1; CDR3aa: CASNLDRYDTQYF; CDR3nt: TGCGCCAGCAATCTTGACAGATACGATACGCAGTATTTT
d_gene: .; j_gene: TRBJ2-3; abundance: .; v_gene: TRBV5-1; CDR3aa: CASSFGSWLQGTDTQYF; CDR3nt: TGCGCCAGCAGCTTTGGGAGCTGGCTCCAAGGGACAGATACGCAGTATTTT
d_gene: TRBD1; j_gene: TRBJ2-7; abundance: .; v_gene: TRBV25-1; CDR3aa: CASSARPGTGGHEQYF; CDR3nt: TGTGCCAGCAGTGCGAGACCCGGGACAGGGGGGCACGAGCAGTACTTC